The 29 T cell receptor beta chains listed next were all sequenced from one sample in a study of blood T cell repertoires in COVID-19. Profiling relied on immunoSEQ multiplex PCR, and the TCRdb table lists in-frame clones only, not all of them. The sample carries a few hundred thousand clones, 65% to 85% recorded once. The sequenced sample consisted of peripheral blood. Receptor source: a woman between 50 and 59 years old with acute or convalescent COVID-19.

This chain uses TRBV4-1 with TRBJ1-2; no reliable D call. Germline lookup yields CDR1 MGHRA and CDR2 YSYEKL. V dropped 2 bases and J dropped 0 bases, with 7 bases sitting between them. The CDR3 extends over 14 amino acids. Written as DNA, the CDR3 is TGCGCCAGCAGCCAAATAGACACTAACTATGGCTACACCTTC. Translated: CASSQIDTNYGYTF.

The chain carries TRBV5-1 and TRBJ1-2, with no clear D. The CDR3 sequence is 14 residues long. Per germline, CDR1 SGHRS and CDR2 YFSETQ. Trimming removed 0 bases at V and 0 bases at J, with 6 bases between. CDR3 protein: CASSLGSANYGYTF. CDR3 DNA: TGCGCCAGCAGCTTGGGTTCAGCTAACTATGGCTACACCTTC.

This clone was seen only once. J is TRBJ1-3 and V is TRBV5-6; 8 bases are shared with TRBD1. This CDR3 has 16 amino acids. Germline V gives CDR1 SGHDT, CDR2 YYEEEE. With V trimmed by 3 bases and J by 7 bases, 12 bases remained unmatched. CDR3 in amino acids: CASSSNRGDFGNTIYF. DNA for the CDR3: TGTGCCAGCAGCTCGAACAGGGGGGACTTCGGGAACACCATATATTTT. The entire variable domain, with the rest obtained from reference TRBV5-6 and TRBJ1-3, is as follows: DAGVTQSPTHLIKTRGQQVTLRCSPKSGHDTVSWYQQALGQGPQFIFQYYEEEERQRGNFPDRFSGHQFPNYSSELNVNALLLGDSALYLCASSSNRGDFGNTIYFGEGSWLTVV.

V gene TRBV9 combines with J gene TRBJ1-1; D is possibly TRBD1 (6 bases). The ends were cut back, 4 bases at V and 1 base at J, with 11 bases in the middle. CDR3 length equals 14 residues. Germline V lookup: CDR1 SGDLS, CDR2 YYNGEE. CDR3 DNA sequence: TGTGCCAGCAGCTACAGGACAGAGAACACTGAAGCTTTCTTT. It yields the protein CASSYRTENTEAFF.

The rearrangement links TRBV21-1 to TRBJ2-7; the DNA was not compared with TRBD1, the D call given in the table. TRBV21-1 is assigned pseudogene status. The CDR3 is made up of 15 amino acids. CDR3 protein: CASSWDRIRAYEQYV. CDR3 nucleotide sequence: TGTGCCAGCAGCTGGGACAGGATAAGGGCCTACGAGCAGTACGTC.

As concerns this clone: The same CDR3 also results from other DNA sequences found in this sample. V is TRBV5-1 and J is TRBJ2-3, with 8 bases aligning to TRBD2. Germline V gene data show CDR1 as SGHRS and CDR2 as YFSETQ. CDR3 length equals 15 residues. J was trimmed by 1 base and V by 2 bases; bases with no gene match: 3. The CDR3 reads CASSFGSGGTDTQYF. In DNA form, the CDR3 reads TGCGCCAGCAGCTTCGGTAGCGGGGGCACAGATACGCAGTATTTT.

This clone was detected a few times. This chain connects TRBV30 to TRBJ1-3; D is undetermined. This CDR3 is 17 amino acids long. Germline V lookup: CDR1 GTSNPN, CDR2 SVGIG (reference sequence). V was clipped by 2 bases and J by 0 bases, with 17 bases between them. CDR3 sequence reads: CAWSPSRLIHSGNTIYF. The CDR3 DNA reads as TGTGCCTGGAGTCCCTCCCGACTCATACACTCTGGAAACACCATATATTTT.

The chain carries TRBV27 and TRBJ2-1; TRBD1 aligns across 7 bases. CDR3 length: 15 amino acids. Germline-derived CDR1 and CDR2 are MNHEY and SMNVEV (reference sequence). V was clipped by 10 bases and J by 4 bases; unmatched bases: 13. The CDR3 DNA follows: TGTGCCACCCTGGGGATCGGGACAGAATACAATGAGCAGTTCTTC. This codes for CATLGIGTEYNEQFF.

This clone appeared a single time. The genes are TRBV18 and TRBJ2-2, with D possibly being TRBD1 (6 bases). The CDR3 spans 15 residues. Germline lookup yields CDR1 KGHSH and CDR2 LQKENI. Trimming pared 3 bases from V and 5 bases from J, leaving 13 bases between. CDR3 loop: CASSPSGQSTGELFF. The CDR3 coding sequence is TGTGCCAGCTCACCGTCGGGACAATCGACCGGGGAGCTGTTTTTT.

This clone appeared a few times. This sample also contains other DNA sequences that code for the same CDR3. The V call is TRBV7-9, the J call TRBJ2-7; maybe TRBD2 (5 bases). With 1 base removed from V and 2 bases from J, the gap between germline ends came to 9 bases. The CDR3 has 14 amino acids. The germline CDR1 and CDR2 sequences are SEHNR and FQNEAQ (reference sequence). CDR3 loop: CASSLDRGPYEQYF. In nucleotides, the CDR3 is TGTGCCAGCAGCTTAGACCGAGGGCCCTACGAGCAGTACTTC. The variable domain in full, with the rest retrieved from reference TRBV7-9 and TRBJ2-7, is DTGVSQNPRHKITKRGQNVTFRCDPISEHNRLYWYRQTLGQGPEFLTYFQNEAQLEKSRLLSDRFSAERPKGSFSTLEIQRTEQGDSAMYLCASSLDRGPYEQYFGPGTRLTVT.

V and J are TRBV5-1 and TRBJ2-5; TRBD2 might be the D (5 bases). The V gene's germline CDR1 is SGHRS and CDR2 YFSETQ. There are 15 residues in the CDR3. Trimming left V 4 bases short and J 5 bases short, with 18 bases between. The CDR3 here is CASSSGLAQGETQYF. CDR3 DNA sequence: TGCGCCAGCAGCAGCGGACTGGCCCAAGGGGAGACCCAGTACTTC.

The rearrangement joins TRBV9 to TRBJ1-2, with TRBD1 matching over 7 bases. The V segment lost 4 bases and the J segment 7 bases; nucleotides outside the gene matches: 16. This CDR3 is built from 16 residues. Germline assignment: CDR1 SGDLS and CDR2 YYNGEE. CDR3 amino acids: CASSSRGDREVSGYTF. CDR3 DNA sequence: TGTGCCAGCAGCTCTCGCGGAGACAGGGAAGTCAGTGGCTACACCTTC.

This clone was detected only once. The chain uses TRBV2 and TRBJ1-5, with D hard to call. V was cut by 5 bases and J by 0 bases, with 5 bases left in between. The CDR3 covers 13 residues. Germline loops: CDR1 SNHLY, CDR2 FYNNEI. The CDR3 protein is CASSPGSNQPQHF. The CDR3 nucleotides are TGTGCCAGCAGTCCAGGTAGCAATCAGCCCCAGCATTTT.

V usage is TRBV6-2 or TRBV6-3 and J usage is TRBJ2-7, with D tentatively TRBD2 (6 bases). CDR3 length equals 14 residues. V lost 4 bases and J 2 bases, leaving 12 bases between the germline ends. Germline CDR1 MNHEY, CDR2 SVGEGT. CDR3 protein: CASSFEGRTYEQYV. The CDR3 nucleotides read TGTGCCAGCAGTTTCGAGGGGAGGACCTACGAGCAGTACGTC.

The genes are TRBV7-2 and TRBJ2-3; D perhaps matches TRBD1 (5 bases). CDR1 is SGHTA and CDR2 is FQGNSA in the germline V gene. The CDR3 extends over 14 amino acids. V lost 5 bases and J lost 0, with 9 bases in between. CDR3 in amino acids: CASSPDTSTDTQYF. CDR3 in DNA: TGTGCCAGCAGCCCGGACACCAGCACAGATACGCAGTATTTT.

CDR3 residues: CASSLQGLWIGGYTF. In DNA, the CDR3 is TGTGCCAGCAGCTTACAGGGACTGTGGATTGGGGGCTACACCTTC. The genes are TRBV7-9 and TRBJ1-2, with a possible D match to TRBD1 (5 bases). V lost 2 bases and J 8 bases, leaving 18 bases between the germline ends. CDR1 is SEHNR and CDR2 is FQNEAQ in the germline V gene (reference sequence). The CDR3 loop spans 15 amino acids.

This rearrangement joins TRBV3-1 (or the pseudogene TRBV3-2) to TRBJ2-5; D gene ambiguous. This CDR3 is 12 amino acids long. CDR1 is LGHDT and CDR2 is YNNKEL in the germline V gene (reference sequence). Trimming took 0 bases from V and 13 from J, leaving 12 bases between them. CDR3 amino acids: CASSQDYGASYF. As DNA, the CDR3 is TGTGCCAGCAGCCAAGATTATGGAGCGTCGTACTTC.

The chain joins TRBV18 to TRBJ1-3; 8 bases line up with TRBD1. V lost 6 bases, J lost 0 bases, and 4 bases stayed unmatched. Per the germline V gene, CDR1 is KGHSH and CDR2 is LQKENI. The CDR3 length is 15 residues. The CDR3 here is CASSDRANSGNTIYF. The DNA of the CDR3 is TGTGCCAGCTCGGACAGGGCGAACTCTGGAAACACCATATATTTT. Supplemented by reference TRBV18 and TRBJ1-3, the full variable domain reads NAGVMQNPRHLVRRRGQEARLRCSPMKGHSHVYWYRQLPEEGLKFMVYLQKENIIDESGMPKERFSAEFPKEGPSILRIQQVVRGDSAAYFCASSDRANSGNTIYFGEGSWLTVV.

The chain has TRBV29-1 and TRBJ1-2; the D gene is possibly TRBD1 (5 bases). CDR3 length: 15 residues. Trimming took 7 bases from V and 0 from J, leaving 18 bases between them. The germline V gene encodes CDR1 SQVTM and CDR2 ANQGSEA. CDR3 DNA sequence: TGCAGCGCGATCGACAGCGCAAGTCCTAACTATGGCTACACCTTC. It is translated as CSAIDSASPNYGYTF.

DNA of the CDR3: TGTGCCAGCAGTATTAAGCGGGACGGTGAGCAGTTCTTC. Translating gives CASSIKRDGEQFF. The chain carries TRBV12-3 or TRBV12-4 and TRBJ2-1; 7 bases fit TRBD2. The V and J ends lost 5 bases and 9 bases, in that order; junction bases with no gene match: 7. This CDR3 has 13 residues.

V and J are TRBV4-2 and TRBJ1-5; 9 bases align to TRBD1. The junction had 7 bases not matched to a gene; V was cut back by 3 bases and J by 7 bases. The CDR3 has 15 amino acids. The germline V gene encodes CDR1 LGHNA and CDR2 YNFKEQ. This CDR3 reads CASSHSGQGSQPQHF. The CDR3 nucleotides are TGTGCCAGCAGCCACTCGGGACAGGGCTCGCAGCCCCAGCATTTT.

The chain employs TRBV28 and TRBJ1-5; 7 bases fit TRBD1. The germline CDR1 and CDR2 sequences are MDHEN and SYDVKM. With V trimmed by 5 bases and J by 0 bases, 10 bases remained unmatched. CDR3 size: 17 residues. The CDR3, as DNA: TGTGCCAGCAGTCTGGGACAGAAGCGTTATAGCAATCAGCCCCAGCATTTT. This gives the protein CASSLGQKRYSNQPQHF.

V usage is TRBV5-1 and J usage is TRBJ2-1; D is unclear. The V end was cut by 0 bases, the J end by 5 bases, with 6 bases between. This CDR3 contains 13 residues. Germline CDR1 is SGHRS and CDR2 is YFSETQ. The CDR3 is CASSLDRNNEQFF. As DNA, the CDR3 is TGCGCCAGCAGCTTGGACAGAAACAATGAGCAGTTCTTC.

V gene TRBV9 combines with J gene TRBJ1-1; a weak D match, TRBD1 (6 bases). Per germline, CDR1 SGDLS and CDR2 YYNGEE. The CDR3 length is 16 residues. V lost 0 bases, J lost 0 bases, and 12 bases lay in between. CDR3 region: CASSVGTGTMNTEAFF. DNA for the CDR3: TGTGCCAGCAGCGTAGGTACAGGGACAATGAACACTGAAGCTTTCTTT.

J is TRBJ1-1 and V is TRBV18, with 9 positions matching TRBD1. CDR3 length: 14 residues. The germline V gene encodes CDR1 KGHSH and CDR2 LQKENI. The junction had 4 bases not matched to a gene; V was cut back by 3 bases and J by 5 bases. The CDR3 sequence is CASSPRQGGTEAFF. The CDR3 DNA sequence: TGTGCCAGCTCACCCCGACAGGGGGGTACTGAAGCTTTCTTT.

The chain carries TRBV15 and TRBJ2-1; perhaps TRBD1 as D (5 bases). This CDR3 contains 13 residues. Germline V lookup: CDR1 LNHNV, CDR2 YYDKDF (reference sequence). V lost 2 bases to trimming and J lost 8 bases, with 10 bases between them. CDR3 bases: TGTGCCACCAGCAGACCTGAAGGGGATGAGCAGTTCTTC. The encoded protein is CATSRPEGDEQFF. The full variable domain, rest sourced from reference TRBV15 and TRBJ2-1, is DAMVIQNPRYQVTQFGKPVTLSCSQTLNHNVMYWYQQKSSQAPKLLFHYYDKDFNNEADTPDNFQSRRPNTSFCFLDIRSPGLGDTAMYLCATSRPEGDEQFFGPGTRLTVL.

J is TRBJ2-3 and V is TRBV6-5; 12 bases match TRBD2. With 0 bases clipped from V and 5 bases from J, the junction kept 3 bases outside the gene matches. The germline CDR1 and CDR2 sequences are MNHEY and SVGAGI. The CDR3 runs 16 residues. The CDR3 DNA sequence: TGTGCCAGCAGTTACTCTCTAGCGGGGGGGTTAGATACGCAGTATTTT. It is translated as CASSYSLAGGLDTQYF.

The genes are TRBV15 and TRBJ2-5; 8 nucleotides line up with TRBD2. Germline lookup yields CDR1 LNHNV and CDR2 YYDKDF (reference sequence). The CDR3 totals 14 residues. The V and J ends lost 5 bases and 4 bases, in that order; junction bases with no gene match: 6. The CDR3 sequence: CATSFGLAGETQYF. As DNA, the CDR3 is TGTGCCACCAGCTTTGGGCTAGCGGGAGAGACCCAGTACTTC.

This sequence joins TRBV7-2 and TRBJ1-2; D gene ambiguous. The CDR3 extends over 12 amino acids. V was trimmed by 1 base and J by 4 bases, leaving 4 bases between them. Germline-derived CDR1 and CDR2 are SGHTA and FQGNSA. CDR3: CASSLERYGYTF. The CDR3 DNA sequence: TGTGCCAGCAGCTTAGAGCGCTATGGCTACACCTTC.